The 10 T cell receptor beta chains given below trace back to one sample, sequenced in a study of PD-L1 blockade in urothelial cancer. Using immunoSEQ multiplex PCR, the repertoire was profiled, and TCRdb retains in-frame clones only, with some absent. The sample shows tens of thousands of clones, roughly four fifths of them seen only once. Documented time point: pretreatment peripheral blood. The starting material was PBMCs, obtained around atezolizumab (anti-PD-L1) treatment. These receptors originate from a man in his sixties with urothelial cancer.

The rearrangement joins TRBV6-5 to TRBJ1-2, with 9 bases lining up with TRBD1. The V segment lost 6 bases and the J segment 7 bases; nucleotides outside the gene matches: 6. The CDR3 consists of 13 residues. Germline V gene data show CDR1 as MNHEY and CDR2 as SVGAGI. The CDR3 sequence: CASSKGQGLGYTF. CDR3 sequence (DNA): TGTGCCAGCAGCAAGGGACAGGGTCTTGGCTACACCTTC.

The rearrangement joins TRBV2 to TRBJ1-5; 10 bases are shared with TRBD1. The CDR3 extends over 15 amino acids. Per germline, CDR1 SNHLY and CDR2 FYNNEI. Trimming removed 1 base from V and 6 bases from J; junction bases left unmatched: 3. The chain's CDR3 is CASSEETGGSQPQHF. CDR3 sequence (DNA): TGTGCCAGCAGTGAAGAGACAGGGGGCTCTCAGCCCCAGCATTTT. The whole variable domain, remainder taken from reference TRBV2 and TRBJ1-5, is EPEVTQTPSHQVTQMGQEVILRCVPISNHLYFYWYRQILGQKVEFLVSFYNNEISEKSEIFDDQFSVERPDGSNFTLKIRSTKLEDSAMYFCASSEETGGSQPQHFGDGTRLSIL.

The genes are TRBV10-3 and TRBJ1-1; maybe TRBD1 (6 bases). V was cut by 0 bases and J by 1 base, with 9 bases left in between. Germline CDR1 and CDR2: ENHRY and SYGVKD. This CDR3 spans 15 amino acids. DNA of the CDR3: TGTGCCATCAGTGAGTCGCAGGGGAGGAACACTGAAGCTTTCTTT. Translation: CAISESQGRNTEAFF.

V and J are TRBV5-1 and TRBJ2-1, with TRBD2 identical over 12 bases. The junction had 5 bases not matched to a gene; V was cut back by 0 bases and J by 7 bases. Germline V CDR1 and CDR2: SGHRS, YFSETQ. This CDR3 comprises 16 residues. CDR3 DNA sequence: TGCGCCAGCAGCTTGGCTAGCGGGGGGGCCAGGAATGAGCAGTTCTTC. Its translation is CASSLASGGARNEQFF.

This clone has more than one count but fewer than ten. The gene calls are TRBV7-9 and TRBJ1-1; D remains unclear. The CDR3 consists of 12 residues. Germline-derived CDR1 and CDR2 are SEHNR and FQNEAQ (reference sequence). V was clipped by 0 bases and J by 4 bases, with 3 bases between them. The CDR3 reads CASSLAGTEAFF. The DNA for the CDR3 is TGTGCCAGCAGCTTAGCCGGCACTGAAGCTTTCTTT.

The J gene is TRBJ1-5, the V gene TRBV29-1; 9 bases map to TRBD1. Germline CDR1 and CDR2: SQVTM and ANQGSEA. This CDR3 is 15 amino acids long. The V and J ends lost 5 bases and 3 bases, in that order; junction bases with no gene match: 8. The CDR3 DNA is TGCAGCGTTTCCAGGGGACAGGGTAACAATCAGCCCCAGCATTTT. Translation gives CSVSRGQGNNQPQHF.

This chain connects TRBV10-3 to TRBJ2-7; a weak D match, TRBD1 (5 bases). The V end was cut by 2 bases, the J end by 3 bases, with 11 bases between. Germline lookup yields CDR1 ENHRY and CDR2 SYGVKD. This CDR3 comprises 14 residues. The CDR3 is CAISEAYDSYEQYF. The CDR3 region has the DNA TGTGCCATCAGTGAGGCTTACGACAGCTACGAGCAGTACTTC.

The V call is TRBV14, the J call TRBJ1-5, with D possibly matching TRBD1 (5 bases). The germline V gene has CDR1 SGHDN and CDR2 FVKESK. V lost 4 bases, J lost 1 base, and 11 bases lay in between. CDR3 length equals 15 residues. Written as DNA, the CDR3 is TGTGCCAGCAGCCCGGGGGGAATAAGCAATCAGCCCCAGCATTTT. This translates into CASSPGGISNQPQHF. Together with reference TRBV14 and TRBJ1-5, the CDR3 gives the full variable domain: EAGVTQFPSHSVIEKGQTVTLRCDPISGHDNLYWYRRVMGKEIKFLLHFVKESKQDESGMPNNRFLAERTGGTYSTLKVQPAELEDSGVYFCASSPGGISNQPQHFGDGTRLSIL.

This chain connects TRBV5-8 to TRBJ2-5; TRBD2 is a possible D gene (6 bases). Germline lookup yields CDR1 SGHTS and CDR2 YDEGEE. Trimming pared 4 bases from V and 3 bases from J, leaving 13 bases between. The CDR3 is 14 residues long. CDR3 sequence (DNA): TGTGCCAGCAGCCGGAGGGCGAGGGAAGAGACCCAGTACTTC. Residues: CASSRRAREETQYF.

The chain links TRBV7-2 to TRBJ2-7, with 11 bases lining up with TRBD1. Germline V lookup: CDR1 SGHTA, CDR2 FQGNSA. Germline trimming cut 3 bases from V and 3 bases from J; bases unmatched to any gene: 4. The CDR3 contains 15 residues. The chain's CDR3 is CASSLSGTGGYEQYF. As DNA, the CDR3 is TGTGCCAGCAGCTTGTCCGGGACAGGGGGCTACGAGCAGTACTTC.